This TCR beta chain came from a study of blood T cell repertoires in COVID-19. Background on the study: There were acute and convalescent COVID-19 samples, and they came from the United States, Italy and Spain. In each case, the material was cDNA or gDNA derived from T cells, B-cell-depleted T cells, or PBMCs.

Repertoires were generated with immunoSEQ multiplex PCR, while TCRdb's copy carries only in-frame clones and drops some. The table has under 200,000 clones, about 85% seen once. Trimming removed 7 bases from V and 3 bases from J; junction bases left unmatched: 22. Germline-derived CDR1 and CDR2 are KGHDR and SFDVKD. CDR3 length equals 19 residues. Material: peripheral blood. The chain recombines TRBV24-1 with TRBJ2-7, with 8 bases aligning to TRBD2. The source of this sequence is an elderly woman with acute or convalescent COVID-19. CDR3 nucleotide sequence: TGTGCCACCAGCAATGGAGTGGGGACTAGGATTCGACCCTTCTACGAGCAGTACTTC. Its translation is CATSNGVGTRIRPFYEQYF.